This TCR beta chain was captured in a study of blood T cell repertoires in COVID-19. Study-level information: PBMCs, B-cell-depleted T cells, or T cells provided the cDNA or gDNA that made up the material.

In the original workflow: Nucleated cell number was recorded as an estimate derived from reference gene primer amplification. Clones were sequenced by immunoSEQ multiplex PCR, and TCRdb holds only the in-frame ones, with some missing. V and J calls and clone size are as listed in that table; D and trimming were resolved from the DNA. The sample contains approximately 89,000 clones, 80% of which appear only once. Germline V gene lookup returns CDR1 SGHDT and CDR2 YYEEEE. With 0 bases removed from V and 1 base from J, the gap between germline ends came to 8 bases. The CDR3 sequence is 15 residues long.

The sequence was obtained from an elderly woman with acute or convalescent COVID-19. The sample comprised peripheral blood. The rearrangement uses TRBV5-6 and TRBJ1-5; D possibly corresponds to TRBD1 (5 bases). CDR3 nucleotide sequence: TGTGCCAGCAGCTTGGAGGGGCTAAGCAATCAGCCCCAGCATTTT. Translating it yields CASSLEGLSNQPQHF.